The sequence of this TCR beta chain was determined in a study of blood T cells in healthy people across ages. Each sample yielded at least 6 million isolated PBMCs. The CDR3 has 16 amino acids. Germline CDR1 MNHEY, CDR2 SVGEGT. Deletions cut 4 bases from V and 1 base from J, with 16 bases between. With a J-beta primer mix and a sample-barcoded 5' primer, a second PCR ran about 7 to 12 cycles. TCRdb passed the 5' RACE reads through MiXCR, listing each CDR3 protein once. The table records about 720,000 distinct CDR3 sequences, over 20% of them present only once. The chain joins TRBV6-2 or TRBV6-3 to TRBJ1-1, with D hard to call. The TCR sequence derives from a man aged 70 or older in good health. Material: blood. CDR3 coding DNA: TGTGCCAGCAGTTCCTGGAACCGGTTGTCGAACACTGAAGCTTTCTTT. The encoded protein is CASSSWNRLSNTEAFF.